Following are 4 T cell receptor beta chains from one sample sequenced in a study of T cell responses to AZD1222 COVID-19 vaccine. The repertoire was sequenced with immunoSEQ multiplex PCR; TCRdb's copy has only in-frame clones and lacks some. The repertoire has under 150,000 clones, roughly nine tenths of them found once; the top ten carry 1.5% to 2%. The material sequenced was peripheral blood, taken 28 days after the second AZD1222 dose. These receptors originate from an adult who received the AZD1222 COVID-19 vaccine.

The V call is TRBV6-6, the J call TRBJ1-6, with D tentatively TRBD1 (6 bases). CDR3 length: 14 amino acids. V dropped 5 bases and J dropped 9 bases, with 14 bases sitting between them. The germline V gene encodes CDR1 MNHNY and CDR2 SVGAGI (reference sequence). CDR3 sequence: CASSPTGEGSPLHF. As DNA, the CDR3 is TGTGCCAGCAGTCCGACAGGAGAGGGTTCACCCCTCCACTTT.

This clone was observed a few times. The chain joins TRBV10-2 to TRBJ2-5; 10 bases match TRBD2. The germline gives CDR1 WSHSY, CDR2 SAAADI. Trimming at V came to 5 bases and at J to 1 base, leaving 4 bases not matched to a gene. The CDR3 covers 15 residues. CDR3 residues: CASSLAGVVQETQYF. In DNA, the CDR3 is TGCGCCAGCAGTCTAGCGGGAGTGGTCCAAGAGACCCAGTACTTC.

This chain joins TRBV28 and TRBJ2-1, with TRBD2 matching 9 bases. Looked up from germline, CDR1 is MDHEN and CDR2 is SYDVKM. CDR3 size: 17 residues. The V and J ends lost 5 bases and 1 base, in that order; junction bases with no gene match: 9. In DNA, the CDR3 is TGTGCCAGCAGTACACCAGGACTAGCGAATTCCTACAATGAGCAGTTCTTC. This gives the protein CASSTPGLANSYNEQFF.

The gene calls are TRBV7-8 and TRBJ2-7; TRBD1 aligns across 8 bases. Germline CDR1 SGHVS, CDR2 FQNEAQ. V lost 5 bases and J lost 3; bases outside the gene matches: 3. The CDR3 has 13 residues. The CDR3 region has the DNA TGTGCCAGCAGCATCACAGGGGGCTACGAGCAGTACTTC. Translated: CASSITGGYEQYF.